The rows below give T cell receptor beta chains drawn from one sample of a study of control samples from healthy donors and cancer patients. Profiling relied on immunoSEQ multiplex PCR, and the TCRdb table lists in-frame clones only, not all of them. The profile shows about 54,000 clones, 95% to 96% of them singletons. Sequenced sample: blood. Source of these receptors: a woman in her twenties or thirties in good health. CDR3s include the opening cysteine and the closing phenylalanine or tryptophan. The D gene is left open where the match is weak. The size entry is marked missing in some rows and otherwise reads once, few, many or a size class.

abundance,j_gene,d_gene,v_gene,CDR3nt,CDR3aa
-,TRBJ1-2,-,TRBV12-3/TRBV12-4,TGTGCCAGCAGTTTGGGATCTTGGGGCTACACCTTC,CASSLGSWGYTF
-,TRBJ2-6,-,TRBV6-4,TGTGCCAGCAGTGAGGACAACTCTGGGGCCAACGTCCTGACTTTC,CASSEDNSGANVLTF
-,TRBJ2-1,TRBD2,TRBV7-9,TGTGCCAGCAGCTTGGAGGGCACTAGCGGGAGTGAGTTCTTC,CASSLEGTSGSEFF
once,TRBJ2-5,-,TRBV9,TGTGCCAGCAGCCGAACAGGGTTCGAAGAGACCCAGTACTTC,CASSRTGFEETQYF
-,TRBJ1-1,-,TRBV5-4,TGTGCCAGCAGCCCCGGACAGAACCGTCTCGAAGCTTTCTTT,CASSPGQNRLEAFF
few,TRBJ2-7,-,TRBV7-9,TGTGCCAGCAGTTCCAGCGGCACCTACGAGCAGTACTTC,CASSSSGTYEQYF
-,TRBJ1-6,-,TRBV10-3,TGTGCCATCAAGGGTGGGAACACCTATTCACCCCTCCACTTT,CAIKGGNTYSPLHF
-,TRBJ2-1,TRBD2,TRBV2,TGTGCCAGCAAGCGGGAAATCAATGAGCAGTTCTTC,CASKREINEQFF
-,TRBJ1-4,TRBD1,TRBV15,TGTGCCACCAGCAGAGGACAGGGAAGGGAAAAACTGTTTTTT,CATSRGQGREKLFF
-,TRBJ1-2,-,TRBV4-1,TGCGCCAGCAGCCCGCACGGATCGATCGGCTCCTATGGCTACACCTTC,CASSPHGSIGSYGYTF
-,TRBJ2-3,-,TRBV10-1,TGCGCCAGCAGTGCTCTAGGAGGGGGTATGAATACGCAGTATTTT,CASSALGGGMNTQYF
-,TRBJ2-7,TRBD2,TRBV28,TGTGCCAGCAAAGAGCGGGAGTCGGACGAGCAGTACTTC,CASKERESDEQYF
-,TRBJ1-1,TRBD1,TRBV5-1,TGCGCCAGCAGCTTGGCCCCCGACAGGGGAGAACTAGGAGCTTTCTTT,CASSLAPDRGELGAFF
-,TRBJ2-7,TRBD2,TRBV7-9,TGTGCCAGCAGCTTAGGGGGGGGGAGGTCCTACGAGCAGTACTTC,CASSLGGGRSYEQYF
-,TRBJ2-3,-,TRBV18,TGTGCCAGCTCCCCTAGCACAGATACGCAGTATTTT,CASSPSTDTQYF
-,TRBJ1-3,-,TRBV5-5,TGTGCCAGCAGACTCGAGAGGTCTGGAAACACCATATATTTT,CASRLERSGNTIYF